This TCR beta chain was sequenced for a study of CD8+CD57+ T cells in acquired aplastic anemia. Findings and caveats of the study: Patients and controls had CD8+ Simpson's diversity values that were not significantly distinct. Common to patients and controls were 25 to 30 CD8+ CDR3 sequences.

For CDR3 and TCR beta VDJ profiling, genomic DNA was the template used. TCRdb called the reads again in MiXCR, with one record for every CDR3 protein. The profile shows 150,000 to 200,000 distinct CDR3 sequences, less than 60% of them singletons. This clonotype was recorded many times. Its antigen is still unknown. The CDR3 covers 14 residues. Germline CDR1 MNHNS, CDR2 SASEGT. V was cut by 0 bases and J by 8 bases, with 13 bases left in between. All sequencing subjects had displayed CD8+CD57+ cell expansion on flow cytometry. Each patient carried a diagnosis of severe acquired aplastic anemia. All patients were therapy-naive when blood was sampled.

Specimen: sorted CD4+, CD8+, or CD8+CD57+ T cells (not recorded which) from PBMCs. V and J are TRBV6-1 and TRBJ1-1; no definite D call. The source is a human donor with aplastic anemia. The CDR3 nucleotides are TGTGCCAGCAGTGAAGCGCTTCAGGACGGCGAAGCTTTCTTT. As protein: CASSEALQDGEAFF.